Listed here are 9 T cell receptor beta chains from one sample, sequenced in a study of blood T cell repertoires in COVID-19. TCRdb's table, derived via immunoSEQ multiplex PCR, lists solely in-frame clones and lacks some. The sample holds tens of thousands of clones, around 90% seen once. The sequenced sample was peripheral blood. These receptors all come from a man aged 50 to 60 with COVID-19, enrolled during active disease.

This clone has only a few counts. V usage is TRBV7-9 and J usage is TRBJ1-1; 7 nucleotides agree with TRBD1. V dropped 4 bases and J dropped 2; count of bases not matched to a gene: 7. Germline V lookup: CDR1 SEHNR, CDR2 FQNEAQ (reference sequence). This CDR3 comprises 15 residues. The CDR3 protein is CASSSQGTANTEAFF. In DNA form, the CDR3 reads TGTGCCAGCAGCTCCCAAGGGACAGCTAACACTGAAGCTTTCTTT. Together with reference TRBV7-9 and TRBJ1-1, the CDR3 gives the full variable domain: DTGVSQNPRHKITKRGQNVTFRCDPISEHNRLYWYRQTLGQGPEFLTYFQNEAQLEKSRLLSDRFSAERPKGSFSTLEIQRTEQGDSAMYLCASSSQGTANTEAFFGQGTRLTVV.

This sequence joins TRBV4-1 and TRBJ2-2; 8 bases match TRBD2. The CDR3 totals 17 residues. Trimming removed 0 bases from V and 5 bases from J; junction bases left unmatched: 8. CDR1 is MGHRA, CDR2 YSYEKL, per germline. CDR3 sequence reads: CASSQETGGAFTGELFF. CDR3 nucleotide sequence: TGCGCCAGCAGCCAAGAAACCGGGGGGGCATTTACCGGGGAGCTGTTTTTT.

This clone was seen a single time. CDR3 coding DNA: TGTGCCAGCAGGACGTCCGGGTCCATGGATGAGCAGTTCTTC. This translates into CASRTSGSMDEQFF. V is TRBV6-5 and J is TRBJ2-1; D is uncertain. The CDR3 runs to 14 residues. Trimming took off 6 bases at V and 8 bases at J, with 17 bases between the two ends. Germline V gene data show CDR1 as MNHEY and CDR2 as SVGAGI.

The J gene is TRBJ2-2, the V gene TRBV7-3; 10 bases agree with TRBD2. Trimming removed 5 bases from V and 1 base from J; junction bases left unmatched: 1. CDR3 size: 15 residues. From germline, CDR1 is SGHTA and CDR2 FQGTGA. The CDR3 loop reads CASSRLAGNTGELFF. CDR3 DNA: TGTGCCAGCAGCAGACTAGCGGGGAACACCGGGGAGCTGTTTTTT.

The rearrangement uses TRBV5-6 and TRBJ1-2; 10 bases map to TRBD1. CDR1 SGHDT and CDR2 YYEEEE come from the germline V gene. The CDR3 length is 19 residues. Trimming removed 4 bases from V and 3 bases from J; junction bases left unmatched: 18. The DNA of the CDR3 is TGTGCCAGCAGCCTGTCGGTCTCCCGGGACAGGGGAAAAGACTATGGCTACACCTTC. It specifies CASSLSVSRDRGKDYGYTF.

The chain links TRBV18 to TRBJ1-2; the match to TRBD1 covers 9 bases. After removal of 5 bases from V and 7 bases from J, the junction contained 14 bases not matched to a gene. The germline gives CDR1 KGHSH, CDR2 LQKENI. CDR3 size: 16 residues. This CDR3 is CASSSNRGPDYIGYTF. The CDR3 DNA reads TGTGCCAGCTCATCAAACAGGGGGCCCGATTACATTGGCTACACCTTC.

This rearrangement joins TRBV9 to TRBJ2-5; 11 positions agree with TRBD2. The V gene's germline CDR1 is SGDLS and CDR2 YYNGEE. The CDR3 extends over 14 amino acids. V was clipped by 0 bases and J by 9 bases; unmatched bases: 4. The CDR3 region has the DNA TGTGCCAGCAGCGTAGAAGAACTAGCGGGGGCCCAGTACTTC. Its protein is CASSVEELAGAQYF.

The chain is built from TRBV7-2 and TRBJ1-1; 7 positions agree with TRBD1. In germline, CDR1 is SGHTA, CDR2 FQGNSA. CDR3 length equals 14 residues. Unmatched junction bases numbered 5, after V lost 6 bases and J lost 1 base. Here the CDR3 DNA reads TGTGCCAGCAGTCTTGACAGGGAGAACACTGAAGCTTTCTTT. As protein: CASSLDRENTEAFF.

V is TRBV20-1 and J is TRBJ2-5; D gene unclear. The CDR3 contains 10 residues. Germline assignment: CDR1 DFQATT and CDR2 SNEGSKA (reference sequence). Trimming pared 3 bases from V and 4 bases from J, leaving 3 bases between. The CDR3 region is CSASGETQYF. DNA for the CDR3: TGCAGTGCTAGCGGAGAGACCCAGTACTTC.